This T cell receptor beta chain was documented in a study of blood T cell repertoires in COVID-19. Germline lookup yields CDR1 DFQATT and CDR2 SNEGSKA (reference sequence). With V trimmed by 3 bases and J by 0 bases, 10 bases remained unmatched. There are 18 residues in the CDR3. Sequencing was performed with immunoSEQ multiplex PCR; in TCRdb, only in-frame clones are kept and a portion is missing. Altogether around 300,000 clones are present, around 85% being singletons, with the ten largest covering around 4.1%. Specimen: peripheral blood. This clonotype originated in a woman aged 45-65 years with active or convalescent COVID-19. The rearrangement links TRBV20-1 to TRBJ2-1, with 11 nucleotides matching TRBD2. Here the CDR3 reads CSASIFGLAGGSYNEQFF. The CDR3 bases are TGCAGTGCTAGTATTTTCGGGCTAGCGGGGGGCTCCTACAATGAGCAGTTCTTC.